This T cell receptor beta chain was sequenced during a study of graft-versus-host responses after intestinal transplantation. Study results and caveats: Peak circulating GvH clone levels were associated with early post-transplant HvG declines.

Sequencing used immunoSEQ multiplex PCR; TCRdb keeps in-frame clones, though not all of them. Of around 130,000 clones listed, around nine tenths were seen once; the top ten hold over 0.15%. Points on this clone: Its antigen remains unidentified.

With 2 bases removed from V and 5 bases from J, the gap between germline ends came to 15 bases. CDR1 and CDR2 from the germline V gene are MNHNY and SVGAGI (reference sequence). The CDR3 totals 15 residues. Sequenced material: unstimulated CD4+ T cells sorted from spleen or lymph node cells, taken before intestinal transplant. This receptor was identified in a human donor who received an intestinal transplant. This sequence joins TRBV6-6 and TRBJ2-5; D perhaps matches TRBD2 (6 bases). The CDR3, as DNA: TGTGCCAGCAGTTACGCTCTAACTAGCCTGGAGACCCAGTACTTC. Protein: CASSYALTSLETQYF.